This passage covers 28 T cell receptor beta chains from one sample sequenced in a study of beta chain features in type 1 diabetes. Sequencing targeted expressed TCRB transcripts, as all isolated RNA had been reverse transcribed. The protocol was immunoSEQ multiplex PCR, while the TCRdb copy is restricted to in-frame clones and leaves out a portion. Of over 500,000 clones detected, roughly a sixth appear once; the ten largest clones hold approximately 0.099%. What was sequenced was naive CD4+ T cells from blood. The receptor source for this set is a man between 18 and 35 years old in good health.

The gene calls are TRBV5-8 and TRBJ1-2; D unresolved. The germline gives CDR1 SGHTS, CDR2 YDEGEE. The CDR3 loop spans 16 amino acids. Deletions cut 0 bases from V and 0 bases from J, with 12 bases between. Written as DNA, the CDR3 is TGTGCCAGCAGCTTGGAACGGGTAAAAGCTAACTATGGCTACACCTTC. Its translation: CASSLERVKANYGYTF.

This clone was picked up a small number of times. The genes are TRBV4-1 and TRBJ2-4; D may match TRBD1 or TRBD2 (5 bases each). The CDR3 sequence is 14 residues long. With 1 base removed from V and 6 bases from J, the gap between germline ends came to 10 bases. The germline CDR1 and CDR2 sequences are MGHRA and YSYEKL. CDR3: CASSQAGLGNIQYF. The CDR3 nucleotides are TGCGCCAGCAGCCAAGCGGGGCTCGGAAACATTCAGTACTTC.

The chain is built from TRBV7-3 and TRBJ2-5; perhaps D is TRBD1 or TRBD2 (5 bases each). The germline V and J ends were trimmed by 5 bases and 1 base, with 17 bases remaining between them. There are 16 residues in the CDR3. Germline V gives CDR1 SGHTA, CDR2 FQGTGA. The CDR3 here is CASSPNGAKSQETQYF. CDR3 bases: TGTGCCAGCAGCCCTAACGGGGCAAAATCCCAAGAGACCCAGTACTTC. Variable domain in full (rest from reference TRBV7-3 and TRBJ2-5): GAGVSQTPSNKVTEKGKYVELRCDPISGHTALYWYRQSLGQGPEFLIYFQGTGAADDSGLPNDRFFAVRPEGSVSTLKIQRTERGDSAVYLCASSPNGAKSQETQYFGPGTRLLVL.

This clone was detected only a few times. The chain is built from TRBV19 and TRBJ1-1, with no clear D. The V end was cut by 3 bases, the J end by 1 base, with 6 bases between. The CDR3 spans 13 residues. Looked up from germline, CDR1 is LNHDA and CDR2 is SQIVND (reference sequence). This CDR3 reads CASSINRNTEAFF. The CDR3 DNA sequence: TGTGCCAGTAGTATTAACAGGAACACTGAAGCTTTCTTT.

The CDR3 here is CASSQGPLGVSSYNEQFF. Written as DNA, the CDR3 is TGCGCCAGCAGCCAAGGCCCTCTGGGGGTGAGCTCCTACAATGAGCAGTTCTTC. V usage is TRBV4-1 and J usage is TRBJ2-1; D might be TRBD1 or TRBD2, each matching 5 bases. Germline CDR1 reads MGHRA; CDR2 reads YSYEKL. The CDR3 spans 18 residues. V gave up 1 base and J gave up 0 bases, with 16 bases separating them.

This clone was detected a few times. The V call is TRBV9, the J call TRBJ2-3; D may be TRBD1 (5 bases). Trimming removed 3 bases at V and 0 bases at J, with 11 bases between. This CDR3 contains 15 residues. Germline-derived CDR1 and CDR2 are SGDLS and YYNGEE. The CDR3 DNA reads as TGTGCCAGCAGCGCCAGACAGCCTAGCACAGATACGCAGTATTTT. It codes for CASSARQPSTDTQYF.

In its sample, this clone was seen a few times. This rearrangement joins TRBV7-2 to TRBJ2-1, with TRBD1 identical over 7 bases. The length of the CDR3 is 16 residues. Trimming took 6 bases from V and 6 from J; bases not matched to a gene: 14. The germline V gene encodes CDR1 SGHTA and CDR2 FQGNSA. The CDR3 sequence: CASRKDRVTVGNEQFF. The CDR3 DNA is TGTGCCAGCAGGAAAGACAGGGTAACTGTAGGCAATGAGCAGTTCTTC. Filled out from reference TRBV7-2 and TRBJ2-1, the complete variable domain reads GAGVSQSPSNKVTEKGKDVELRCDPISGHTALYWYRQSLGQGLEFLIYFQGNSAPDKSGLPSDRFSAERTGGSVSTLTIQRTQQEDSAVYLCASRKDRVTVGNEQFFGPGTRLTVL.

This clone appeared a few times. This chain joins TRBV14 and TRBJ2-7, with a weak D call TRBD1 (6 bases). The germline V gene encodes CDR1 SGHDN and CDR2 FVKESK. CDR3 size: 15 residues. Trimming cost V 5 bases and J 3 bases, with 17 bases left between them. The CDR3 spells CASSKRPGDFYEQYF. For the CDR3, the DNA is TGTGCCAGCAGCAAGCGGCCAGGGGATTTCTACGAGCAGTACTTC.

This clone was observed a handful of times. The rearrangement joins TRBV25-1 to TRBJ1-1; TRBD1 matches 10 bases. The CDR3 consists of 14 residues. V lost 5 bases and J lost 5; bases outside the gene matches: 5. Per germline, CDR1 MGHDK and CDR2 SYGVNS. CDR3 nucleotides: TGTGCCAGCAGTCCCCGGGACAGGGGAACTGAAGCTTTCTTT. Its translation is CASSPRDRGTEAFF.

The rearrangement joins TRBV9 to TRBJ1-1; possibly TRBD1 for D (6 bases). V was shortened by 0 bases and J by 2 bases, with 11 bases between the two germline ends. Germline V gene sequence: CDR1 SGDLS, CDR2 YYNGEE. The length of the CDR3 is 15 residues. CDR3 residues: CASSVVGQINTEAFF. CDR3 nucleotide sequence: TGTGCCAGCAGCGTAGTCGGACAGATAAACACTGAAGCTTTCTTT.

V and J are TRBV5-4 and TRBJ2-7, with D possibly being TRBD1 or TRBD2 (6 bases each). Trimming removed 4 bases at V and 2 bases at J, with 13 bases between. The germline V gene encodes CDR1 SGHNT and CDR2 YYREEE (reference sequence). The CDR3 contains 14 residues. CDR3 residues: CASSPGGGTYEQYF. Here the CDR3 DNA reads TGTGCCAGCAGCCCTGGAGGGGGAACCTACGAGCAGTACTTC.

This clone occurred a few times. This sequence joins TRBV29-1 and TRBJ1-5; 7 bases match TRBD1. CDR1 is SQVTM and CDR2 is ANQGSEA in the germline V gene. This CDR3 region has 13 residues. Trimming took 5 bases from V and 2 from J; bases not matched to a gene: 3. The CDR3 region is CSVRTGRNQPQHF. The CDR3 nucleotides read TGCAGCGTTAGGACAGGTCGCAATCAGCCCCAGCATTTT.

The chain employs TRBV28 and TRBJ1-1; TRBD1 matches at 7 bases. This CDR3 is 12 amino acids long. Germline lookup yields CDR1 MDHEN and CDR2 SYDVKM. Trimming at V came to 6 bases and at J to 10 bases, leaving 8 bases not matched to a gene. For the CDR3, the DNA is TGTGCCAGCAGAGTGCACAGGGGCGCAGCTTTCTTT. This encodes CASRVHRGAAFF.

The rearrangement joins TRBV18 to TRBJ2-7, with D uncertain. Trimming left V 6 bases short and J 3 bases short, with 21 bases between. The V gene's germline CDR1 is KGHSH and CDR2 LQKENI. The CDR3 has 16 amino acids. The DNA for the CDR3 is TGTGCCAGCTCGAACCTTCCGGGCGGTGAACTCTACGAGCAGTACTTC. This gives the protein CASSNLPGGELYEQYF.

The chain recombines TRBV29-1 with TRBJ2-7, with D possibly matching TRBD2 (5 bases). Germline V gene lookup returns CDR1 SQVTM and CDR2 ANQGSEA. The V end was cut by 8 bases, the J end by 4 bases, with 18 bases between. The CDR3 is made up of 13 amino acids. CDR3 coding DNA: TGCAGCTTCTTCGGACGGACGGGGTACGAGCAGTACTTC. This encodes CSFFGRTGYEQYF.

The rearrangement uses TRBV28 and TRBJ2-5; 9 bases line up with TRBD2. The CDR3 covers 15 residues. After removal of 7 bases from V and 0 bases from J, the junction contained 6 bases not matched to a gene. CDR1 MDHEN and CDR2 SYDVKM come from the germline V gene. The CDR3 region has the DNA TGTGCCAGCATACTAGCGGGCAGTAACCAAGAGACCCAGTACTTC. This translates into CASILAGSNQETQYF.

The J gene is TRBJ1-2, the V gene TRBV6-5; the D is unclear. CDR1 and CDR2 from the germline V gene are MNHEY and SVGAGI. Deletions cut 4 bases from V and 4 bases from J, with 16 bases between. The length of the CDR3 is 15 residues. The CDR3 loop reads CASSLRVPGRYGYTF. In nucleotides, the CDR3 is TGTGCCAGCAGTTTGAGAGTCCCCGGACGCTATGGCTACACCTTC.

The chain employs TRBV2 and TRBJ1-1, with TRBD1 identical over 8 bases. J was trimmed by 7 bases and V by 6 bases; bases with no gene match: 7. CDR3 length: 13 residues. Germline CDR1 SNHLY, CDR2 FYNNEI. This chain's CDR3 is CASSVDRGIEAFF. CDR3 DNA: TGTGCCAGCAGCGTTGACAGGGGTATTGAAGCTTTCTTT.

The rearrangement uses TRBV7-9 and TRBJ1-6; D is possibly TRBD1 (6 bases). This CDR3 contains 16 residues. Germline V gene lookup returns CDR1 SEHNR and CDR2 FQNEAQ (reference sequence). Trimming shortened V by 6 bases and J by 6 bases, and 18 bases separated the two germline ends. CDR3 sequence: CASRRAQGNSNSPLHF. CDR3 DNA sequence: TGTGCCAGCAGAAGGGCACAGGGTAACAGTAATTCACCCCTCCACTTT.

This clone was seen a few times. J is TRBJ2-6 and V is TRBV5-6; either TRBD1 or TRBD2 may fit D (6 bases each). CDR1 and CDR2 from the germline V gene are SGHDT and YYEEEE. The CDR3 totals 19 residues. The germline V and J ends were trimmed by 4 bases and 2 bases, with 22 bases remaining between them. CDR3 bases: TGTGCCAGCAGCCCCCGAGGAGGGGGTAATCCCACTGGGGCCAACGTCCTGACTTTC. Translated: CASSPRGGGNPTGANVLTF. The full variable domain, with the rest looked up from reference TRBV5-6 and TRBJ2-6, is DAGVTQSPTHLIKTRGQQVTLRCSPKSGHDTVSWYQQALGQGPQFIFQYYEEEERQRGNFPDRFSGHQFPNYSSELNVNALLLGDSALYLCASSPRGGGNPTGANVLTFGAGSRLTVL.

The V call is TRBV2, the J call TRBJ1-3, with unresolved D. The CDR3 totals 14 residues. Germline lookup yields CDR1 SNHLY and CDR2 FYNNEI. The V gene lost 4 bases and the J gene lost 0 bases, with 7 bases spanning the gap. CDR3 nucleotide sequence: TGTGCCAGCAGTGTGGCCCGCTCTGGAAACACCATATATTTT. Translating gives CASSVARSGNTIYF. The variable domain in full, with the rest retrieved from reference TRBV2 and TRBJ1-3, is EPEVTQTPSHQVTQMGQEVILRCVPISNHLYFYWYRQILGQKVEFLVSFYNNEISEKSEIFDDQFSVERPDGSNFTLKIRSTKLEDSAMYFCASSVARSGNTIYFGEGSWLTVV.

The table lists this clone with a count of one. The V gene is TRBV6-6, the J gene TRBJ2-7; D not resolved. Looked up from germline, CDR1 is MNHNY and CDR2 is SVGAGI (reference sequence). The CDR3 has 14 amino acids. V was clipped by 11 bases and J by 2 bases, with 19 bases between them. CDR3 loop: CASTLETVTYEQYF. The CDR3 coding sequence is TGTGCCTCTACCCTAGAGACGGTCACCTACGAGCAGTACTTC.

The chain uses TRBV7-2 and TRBJ2-1, with D possibly TRBD2 on 5 matching bases. The V end lost 2 bases, the J end lost 4 bases, and 12 bases lay between the germline ends. The CDR3 is made up of 15 amino acids. The germline CDR1 and CDR2 sequences are SGHTA and FQGNSA. The CDR3, as DNA: TGTGCCAGCAGCTTAACGTGGGAGCCTTACAATGAGCAGTTCTTC. Translated, it gives CASSLTWEPYNEQFF.

The chain has TRBV6-5 and TRBJ1-6; D gene unclear. CDR3 length equals 15 residues. Trimming took off 0 bases at V and 7 bases at J, with 10 bases between the two ends. Germline V gene sequence: CDR1 MNHEY, CDR2 SVGAGI. The CDR3 sequence is CASSYSIGGNSPLHF. The CDR3 bases are TGTGCCAGCAGTTACTCGATTGGAGGAAATTCACCCCTCCACTTT.

This clone was counted between two and nine times. V and J are TRBV7-9 and TRBJ2-7, with 7 bases lining up with TRBD1. The CDR3 runs 17 residues. Germline assignment: CDR1 SEHNR and CDR2 FQNEAQ (reference sequence). V dropped 0 bases and J dropped 0; count of bases not matched to a gene: 8. This chain's CDR3 is CASSLAQGTVDSYEQYF. The CDR3 DNA follows: TGTGCCAGCAGCTTAGCCCAAGGGACAGTTGACTCCTACGAGCAGTACTTC. Looking up the rest from reference TRBV7-9 and TRBJ2-7 gives the full variable domain: DTGVSQNPRHKITKRGQNVTFRCDPISEHNRLYWYRQTLGQGPEFLTYFQNEAQLEKSRLLSDRFSAERPKGSFSTLEIQRTEQGDSAMYLCASSLAQGTVDSYEQYFGPGTRLTVT.

This clone turned up a few times. This rearrangement joins TRBV7-9 to TRBJ2-3, with D possibly being TRBD1 (6 bases). Germline values: CDR1 SEHNR, CDR2 FQNEAQ (reference sequence). Trimming took off 7 bases at V and 0 bases at J, with 20 bases between the two ends. The CDR3 extends over 17 amino acids. CDR3 amino acids: CASTAWMDSRSTDTQYF. The CDR3 coding sequence is TGTGCCAGCACCGCTTGGATGGACAGCCGAAGCACAGATACGCAGTATTTT.

This clone came up a few times. CDR3 protein: CASSRGDRGGSGRVYTGELFF. DNA for the CDR3: TGTGCCAGCAGCCGGGGGGACAGGGGCGGTAGCGGGAGAGTATACACCGGGGAGCTGTTTTTT. The gene calls are TRBV27 and TRBJ2-2; possibly TRBD1 for D (10 bases). CDR3 length: 21 residues. The V end was cut by 6 bases, the J end by 3 bases, with 32 bases between. The V gene's germline CDR1 is MNHEY and CDR2 SMNVEV (reference sequence).

The chain recombines TRBV5-1 with TRBJ1-1; no definite D call. The CDR3 spans 14 residues. Germline V gene lookup returns CDR1 SGHRS and CDR2 YFSETQ. V lost 3 bases, J lost 1 base, and 10 bases lay in between. The CDR3: CASSSGPTNTEAFF. The CDR3 DNA sequence: TGCGCCAGCAGCTCTGGACCTACGAACACTGAAGCTTTCTTT. Looking up the rest from reference TRBV5-1 and TRBJ1-1 gives the full variable domain: KAGVTQTPRYLIKTRGQQVTLSCSPISGHRSVSWYQQTPGQGLQFLFEYFSETQRNKGNFPGRFSGRQFSNSRSEMNVSTLELGDSALYLCASSSGPTNTEAFFGQGTRLTVV.